This T cell receptor (beta chain) originates from a study of T cell changes during pregnancy in multiple sclerosis. The data were produced by immunoSEQ multiplex PCR, yet TCRdb's version contains in-frame clones alone and is incomplete. The sample consists of about 62,000 clones, 70% to 90% of them appearing once. There are 11 residues in the CDR3. Looked up from germline, CDR1 is SQVTM and CDR2 is ANQGSEA. The TCR originated in a female donor with multiple sclerosis, enrolled in a pregnancy study. The source was peripheral blood, collected in the first trimester of pregnancy. The rearrangement uses TRBV29-1 and TRBJ2-1, with TRBD2 as a possible D gene (5 bases). The CDR3 DNA is TGCCCTGTTGGACGGGGCAATGAGCAGTTCTTC. This sequence encodes CPVGRGNEQFF.